The rows below give T cell receptor beta chains drawn from one sample of a study of identical twins. TCRdb redid the calling of the 5' RACE reads with MiXCR, one entry per CDR3 protein. The top ten clones hold around 13% of a sample with some 790,000 distinct CDR3 sequences, roughly 20% of them seen once. The same specimen was also included in a second study, on T cells expressing NK-cell markers.

Sequencing was done on a sample of PBMCs. These receptors all stem from a woman between 18 and 30 years old in good health. The CDR3 runs from the conserved cysteine through the conserved F or W. The D gene is left open where the match is weak. Clone size is shown for a subset of rows, as once, few, many or a class of expanded clone.

cdr3_nt | cdr3_aa | d_call | clone_size | j_call | v_call
TGCGCCAGCAGCTTGTGGCGGCAGACGAGCTCCTACAATGAGCAGTTCTTC | CASSLWRQTSSYNEQFF | . | few | TRBJ2-1 | TRBV5-1
TGTGCTAGTGAAGGGACAGCCAATGAGCAGTTCTTC | CASEGTANEQFF | TRBD1 | few | TRBJ2-1 | TRBV12-5
TGCAGCGTTGAAACAGTGGACAGGGCCTACGAGCAGTACTTC | CSVETVDRAYEQYF | TRBD1 | . | TRBJ2-7 | TRBV29-1
TGTGCCACCAGTGATTCTCGGGACTCCACAGATACGCAGTATTTT | CATSDSRDSTDTQYF | . | few | TRBJ2-3 | TRBV24-1
TGTGCCAGCAGTTCGACCAGGGGCGCTGAAGCTTTCTTT | CASSSTRGAEAFF | . | few | TRBJ1-1 | TRBV6-5
TGTGCCAGCACCTCAAGGGCCGGACCGGGAGCGGGCTCAGATACGCAGTATTTT | CASTSRAGPGAGSDTQYF | . | few | TRBJ2-3 | TRBV11-2
TGTGCCAGCAGTTTAGGGGCCGGGAACAGGGCATATCAGCCCCAGCATTTT | CASSLGAGNRAYQPQHF | . | few | TRBJ1-5 | TRBV12-3/TRBV12-4
TGTGCCAGCCAGGGGAGTGGGGCATATGGCTACACCTTC | CASQGSGAYGYTF | . | . | TRBJ1-2 | TRBV27
TGTGCCAGCAGTTTAGGCCCTCCGGGAGCTAACTATGGCTACACCTTC | CASSLGPPGANYGYTF | . | . | TRBJ1-2 | TRBV12-3/TRBV12-4
TGTGCCAGCAGCTTAGATATCACTAGCGCAGATACGCAGTATTTT | CASSLDITSADTQYF | TRBD2 | once | TRBJ2-3 | TRBV7-8
TGCAGTGCTAGAGATCAGCGCAGGGTATTATCCTACGAGCAGTACTTC | CSARDQRRVLSYEQYF | . | . | TRBJ2-7 | TRBV20-1
TGTGCCAGCAGGCAGGGGGCAGATACGCAGTATTTT | CASRQGADTQYF | TRBD1 | few | TRBJ2-3 | TRBV2
TGCGCCAGCAGCCCCATGGATCGCGCCCAACCAAACTATGGCTACACCTTC | CASSPMDRAQPNYGYTF | . | . | TRBJ1-2 | TRBV4-3
TGCGCCAGCAGCTTAGGCGGGGGGGCAAACTACGAGCAGTACTTC | CASSLGGGANYEQYF | TRBD2 | few | TRBJ2-7 | TRBV5-1
TGTGCCAGCACCCACGGGCCTACGCAGTATTTT | CASTHGPTQYF | . | few | TRBJ2-3 | TRBV27
TGTGCCAGCAGCTTAGACAGATGGAGCACTGAAGCTTTCTTT | CASSLDRWSTEAFF | . | . | TRBJ1-1 | TRBV7-3
TGTGCCAGCAGTTTGGTCAGGACAGCCTACGAGCAGTACTTC | CASSLVRTAYEQYF | . | few | TRBJ2-7 | TRBV27
TGTGCCATTCAGGAGGTTAATGACAATCAGCCCCAGCATTTT | CAIQEVNDNQPQHF | . | . | TRBJ1-5 | TRBV6-1
TGTGCCAGCAGCAAACGGGACAGGGCCAGGGGTTTTGGGTACGAGCAGTACTTC | CASSKRDRARGFGYEQYF | . | few | TRBJ2-7 | TRBV21-1
TGTGCCAGCAGTTTCGTCGGGACAGGGGGCGGGAAACTGTTTTTT | CASSFVGTGGGKLFF | TRBD1 | . | TRBJ1-4 | TRBV12-3/TRBV12-4
TGCGCCAGCAGCTTGCCAGGGGCAAGCACCGGGGAGCTGTTTTTT | CASSLPGASTGELFF | . | few | TRBJ2-2 | TRBV5-1
TGCGCCAGCAGCTTGGAAGGGACGTGGGGGGCCCAGCATTTT | CASSLEGTWGAQHF | . | few | TRBJ1-5 | TRBV5-1
TGTGCCAGCAGCCTCCTAGTAGGGATTAATGAGCAGTTCTTC | CASSLLVGINEQFF | . | few | TRBJ2-1 | TRBV3-1
TGTGCCAGCAGCAGTCCCGACAGGAGGGGGGATGGCTACACCTTC | CASSSPDRRGDGYTF | . | many | TRBJ1-2 | TRBV12-3/TRBV12-4
TGTGCCAGCAGCCCCCCCGGGAGGGGACAGGGAAATGGCTACACCTTC | CASSPPGRGQGNGYTF | TRBD1 | few | TRBJ1-2 | TRBV7-8
TGTGCCAGCAGTACCACTAGCGGCGAGCAGTACTTC | CASSTTSGEQYF | TRBD2 | . | TRBJ2-7 | TRBV28
TGTGCCAGCAGCCTACATCTCTTC | CASSLHLF | . | . | TRBJ2-1 | TRBV12-3/TRBV12-4
TGTGCCAGCAGTGAAATGTTAGAGACCCAGTACTTC | CASSEMLETQYF | . | . | TRBJ2-5 | TRBV2
TGTGCCACCAGAACAACAGGGCGAGAGACCCAGTACTTC | CATRTTGRETQYF | . | . | TRBJ2-5 | TRBV15
TGCAGTGTTAAGGTGAACAATGAGCAGTTCTTC | CSVKVNNEQFF | . | . | TRBJ2-1 | TRBV20-1
TGTGCCAGCAGTTGGACAGAGAATTCACCCCTCCACTTT | CASSWTENSPLHF | . | . | TRBJ1-6 | TRBV6-2/TRBV6-3
TGTGCCAGCAGATCCACAGGGATTACCGTGCAGTACTTC | CASRSTGITVQYF | . | . | TRBJ2-7 | TRBV11-2
TGCGCCAGCAGCTTGGCCGGGGATATCTTACCTTACGGAGCTTTCTTT | CASSLAGDILPYGAFF | . | few | TRBJ1-1 | TRBV5-1
TGTGCCAGCAGTTTGGTGCGTTGGGATGAAAAACTGTTTTTT | CASSLVRWDEKLFF | . | many | TRBJ1-4 | TRBV12-3/TRBV12-4
TGCGCCAGCAGTGAGTCGAAACGGGCGAGGACTGAAGCTTTCTTT | CASSESKRARTEAFF | . | few | TRBJ1-1 | TRBV10-1
TGCGCCAGCAGCTTGGAGGTAGGGGTGGGTACGCAGTATTTT | CASSLEVGVGTQYF | . | . | TRBJ2-3 | TRBV5-1
TGTGCCAGCAGCCGGGGACAGCCCTCTGGAAACACCATATATTTT | CASSRGQPSGNTIYF | TRBD1 | few | TRBJ1-3 | TRBV6-1
TGCAGCGTTGAACCCCGCGGGAGTTCGTTAGATACGCAGTATTTT | CSVEPRGSSLDTQYF | TRBD2 | . | TRBJ2-3 | TRBV29-1
TGTGCCACCAGCACGGACAGGGGAGTAAAATCACCCCTCCACTTT | CATSTDRGVKSPLHF | TRBD1 | few | TRBJ1-6 | TRBV15
TGTGCCAGCAGCTTAGAACCTTATGGCTACACCTTC | CASSLEPYGYTF | . | many | TRBJ1-2 | TRBV7-9
TGTGCCAGCAGCTTGGATCCTACCGGGACAGTAAAACGGGGGGCTTTCTTT | CASSLDPTGTVKRGAFF | TRBD1 | . | TRBJ1-1 | TRBV5-6
TGTGCCAGCAGCTTAAGACTAGCGGGCAGCACAGATACGCAGTATTTT | CASSLRLAGSTDTQYF | TRBD2 | many | TRBJ2-3 | TRBV12-3/TRBV12-4
TGTGCCAGCAAATTCCCGACCGGGGAGCTGTTTTTT | CASKFPTGELFF | . | . | TRBJ2-2 | TRBV6-5
TGCGCCAGCAGCTTGTTCGGGACCGATGAAGCTTTCTTT | CASSLFGTDEAFF | . | . | TRBJ1-1 | TRBV5-1
TGTGCCATCAGTGATGGGGGGCTAGACACCGGGGAGCTGTTTTTT | CAISDGGLDTGELFF | . | few | TRBJ2-2 | TRBV10-3
TGTGCTAGTGGTTCAGGTCCGGGCGAGCAGTACTTC | CASGSGPGEQYF | . | . | TRBJ2-7 | TRBV12-5
TGTGCCAGCAGTTACGGTCCCCCCGGGATCGGTGGCTACACCTTC | CASSYGPPGIGGYTF | . | . | TRBJ1-2 | TRBV6-5
TGCAGTGCCCCGCCGCTGACTAGCGGGAGGGAGCAGTTCTTC | CSAPPLTSGREQFF | TRBD2 | few | TRBJ2-1 | TRBV20-1
TGCGCCAGCAGTCCACTAGCGGCAAACACAGATACGCAGTATTTT | CASSPLAANTDTQYF | TRBD2 | few | TRBJ2-3 | TRBV10-2
TGTGCCAGCAGCTCTGTCATCCCCGGGGAGCTGTTTTTT | CASSSVIPGELFF | . | . | TRBJ2-2 | TRBV3-1
TGTGCCAGCAGAAAGCCCACAGGGGGTGAGCAGTTCTTC | CASRKPTGGEQFF | TRBD1 | few | TRBJ2-1 | TRBV7-2
TGTGCCAGCAGCGTCCAGTCCACAGATACGCAGTATTTT | CASSVQSTDTQYF | . | few | TRBJ2-3 | TRBV7-2
TGCGCCAGCAGTTGGGACTCCGTTGGGGGGACCCAGTACTTC | CASSWDSVGGTQYF | . | many | TRBJ2-5 | TRBV10-2
TGTGCCAGCAAGTCGGGGGCCCTCAGAGGGACCCAGTACTTC | CASKSGALRGTQYF | . | . | TRBJ2-5 | TRBV2
TGTGCCAGTAGTATAGTGCGCCCGTCTGGGGCCAACGTCCTGACTTTC | CASSIVRPSGANVLTF | . | . | TRBJ2-6 | TRBV19
TGCAGTACAAAGAGAGCGGGAGGTACAGATACGCAGTATTTT | CSTKRAGGTDTQYF | TRBD2 | few | TRBJ2-3 | TRBV20-1
TGTGCCAGCAGCCAAGAAGCGGGGACAACGATCTACGAGCAGTACTTC | CASSQEAGTTIYEQYF | . | . | TRBJ2-7 | TRBV3-1